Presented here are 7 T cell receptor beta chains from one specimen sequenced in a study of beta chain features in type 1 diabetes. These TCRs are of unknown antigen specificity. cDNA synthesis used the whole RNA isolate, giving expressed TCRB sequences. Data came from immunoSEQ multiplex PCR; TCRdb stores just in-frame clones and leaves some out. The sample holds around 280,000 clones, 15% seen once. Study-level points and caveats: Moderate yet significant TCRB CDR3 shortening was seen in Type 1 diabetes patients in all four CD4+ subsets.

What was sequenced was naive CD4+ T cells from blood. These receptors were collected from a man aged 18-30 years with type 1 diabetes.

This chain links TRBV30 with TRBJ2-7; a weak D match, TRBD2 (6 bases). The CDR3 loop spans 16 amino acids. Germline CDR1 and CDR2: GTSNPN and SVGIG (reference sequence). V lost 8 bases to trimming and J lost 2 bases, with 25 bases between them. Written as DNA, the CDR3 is TGTGCCAGAGGAAGTTTGGGGGGAGCTCGTCCCTACGAGCAGTACTTC. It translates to CARGSLGGARPYEQYF.

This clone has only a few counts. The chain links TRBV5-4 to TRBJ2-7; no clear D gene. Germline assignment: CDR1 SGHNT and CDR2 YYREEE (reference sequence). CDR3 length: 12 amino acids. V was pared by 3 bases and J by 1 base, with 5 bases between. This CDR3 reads CASSSVSYEQYF. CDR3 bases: TGTGCCAGCAGCTCCGTATCCTACGAGCAGTACTTC.

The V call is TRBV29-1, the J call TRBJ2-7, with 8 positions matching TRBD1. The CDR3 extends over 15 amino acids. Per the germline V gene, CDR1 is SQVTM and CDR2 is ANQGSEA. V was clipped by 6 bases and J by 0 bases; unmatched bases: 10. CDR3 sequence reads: CSVAGQGESSYEQYF. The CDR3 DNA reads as TGCAGCGTAGCTGGACAGGGTGAAAGCTCCTACGAGCAGTACTTC.

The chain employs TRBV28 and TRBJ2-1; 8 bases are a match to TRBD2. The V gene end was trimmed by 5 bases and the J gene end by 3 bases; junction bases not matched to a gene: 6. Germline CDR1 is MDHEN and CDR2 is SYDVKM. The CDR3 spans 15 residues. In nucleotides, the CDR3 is TGTGCCAGCAGTCTTAGCGGGAAGGGCTACAATGAGCAGTTCTTC. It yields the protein CASSLSGKGYNEQFF.

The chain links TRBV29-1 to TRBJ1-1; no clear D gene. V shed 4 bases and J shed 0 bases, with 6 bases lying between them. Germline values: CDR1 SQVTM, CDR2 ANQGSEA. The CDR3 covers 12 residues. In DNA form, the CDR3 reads TGCAGCGTTGGGCAGATGAACACTGAAGCTTTCTTT. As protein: CSVGQMNTEAFF.

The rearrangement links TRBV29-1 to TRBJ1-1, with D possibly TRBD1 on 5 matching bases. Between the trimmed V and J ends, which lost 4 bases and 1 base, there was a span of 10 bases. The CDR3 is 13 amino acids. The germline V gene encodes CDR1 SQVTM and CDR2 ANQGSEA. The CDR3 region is CSVAGNQNTEAFF. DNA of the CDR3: TGCAGCGTTGCAGGGAATCAGAACACTGAAGCTTTCTTT.

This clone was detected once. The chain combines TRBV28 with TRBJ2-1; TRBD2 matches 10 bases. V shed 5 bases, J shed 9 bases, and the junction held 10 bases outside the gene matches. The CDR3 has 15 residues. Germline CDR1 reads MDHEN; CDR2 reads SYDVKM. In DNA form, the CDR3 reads TGTGCCAGCAGTCAGCGGGGGGGCTTCCCCGTTGAGCAGTTCTTC. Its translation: CASSQRGGFPVEQFF.